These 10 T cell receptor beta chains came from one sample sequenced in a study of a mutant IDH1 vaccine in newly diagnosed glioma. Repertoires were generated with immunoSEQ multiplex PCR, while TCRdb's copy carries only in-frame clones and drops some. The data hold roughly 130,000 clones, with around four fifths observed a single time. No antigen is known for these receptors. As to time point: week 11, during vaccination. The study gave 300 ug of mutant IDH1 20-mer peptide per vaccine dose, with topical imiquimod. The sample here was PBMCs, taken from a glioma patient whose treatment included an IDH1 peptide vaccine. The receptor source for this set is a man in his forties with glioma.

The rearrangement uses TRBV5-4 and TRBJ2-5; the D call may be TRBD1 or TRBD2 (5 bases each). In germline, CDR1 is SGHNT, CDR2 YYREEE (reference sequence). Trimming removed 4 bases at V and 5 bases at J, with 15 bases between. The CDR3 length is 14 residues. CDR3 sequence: CASSDGTFPETQYF. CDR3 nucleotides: TGTGCCAGCAGCGATGGGACCTTTCCCGAGACCCAGTACTTC.

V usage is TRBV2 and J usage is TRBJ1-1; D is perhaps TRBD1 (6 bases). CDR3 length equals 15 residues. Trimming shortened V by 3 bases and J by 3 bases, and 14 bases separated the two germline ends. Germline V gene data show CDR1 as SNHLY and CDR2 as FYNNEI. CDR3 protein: CASSDEESGDTEAFF. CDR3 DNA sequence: TGTGCCAGCAGTGATGAGGAATCAGGGGACACTGAAGCTTTCTTT. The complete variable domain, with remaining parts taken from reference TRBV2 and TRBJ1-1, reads EPEVTQTPSHQVTQMGQEVILRCVPISNHLYFYWYRQILGQKVEFLVSFYNNEISEKSEIFDDQFSVERPDGSNFTLKIRSTKLEDSAMYFCASSDEESGDTEAFFGQGTRLTVV.

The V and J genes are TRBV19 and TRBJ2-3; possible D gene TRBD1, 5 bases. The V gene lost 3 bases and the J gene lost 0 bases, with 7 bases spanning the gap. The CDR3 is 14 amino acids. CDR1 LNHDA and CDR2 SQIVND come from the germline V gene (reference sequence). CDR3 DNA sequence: TGTGCCAGTAGTATGACAGCTAGCACAGATACGCAGTATTTT. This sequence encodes CASSMTASTDTQYF.

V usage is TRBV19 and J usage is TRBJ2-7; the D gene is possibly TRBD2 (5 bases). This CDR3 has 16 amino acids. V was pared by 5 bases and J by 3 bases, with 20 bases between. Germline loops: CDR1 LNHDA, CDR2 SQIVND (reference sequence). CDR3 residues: CASSVSGNSVDYEQYF. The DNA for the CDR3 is TGTGCCAGTAGTGTTTCCGGGAACAGTGTAGACTACGAGCAGTACTTC.

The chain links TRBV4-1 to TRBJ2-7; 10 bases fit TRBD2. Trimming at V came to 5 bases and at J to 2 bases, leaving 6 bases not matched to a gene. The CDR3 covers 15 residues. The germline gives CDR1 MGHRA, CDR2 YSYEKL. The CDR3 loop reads CASSLTSGATYEQYF. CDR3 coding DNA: TGCGCCAGCAGCTTAACTAGCGGGGCCACCTACGAGCAGTACTTC.

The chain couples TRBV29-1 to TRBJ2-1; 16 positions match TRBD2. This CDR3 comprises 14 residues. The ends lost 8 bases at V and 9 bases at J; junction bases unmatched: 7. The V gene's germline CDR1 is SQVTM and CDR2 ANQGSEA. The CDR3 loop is CSLRGTSGRAEQFF. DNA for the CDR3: TGCAGCCTCAGAGGGACTAGCGGGAGGGCTGAGCAGTTCTTC.

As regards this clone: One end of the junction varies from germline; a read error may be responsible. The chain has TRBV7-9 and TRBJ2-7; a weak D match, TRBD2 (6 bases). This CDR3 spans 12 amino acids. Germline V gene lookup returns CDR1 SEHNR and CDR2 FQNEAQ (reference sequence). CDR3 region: CASSEGTDRSCF. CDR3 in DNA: TGTGCCAGCAGCGAGGGGACTGACAGATCTTGCTTC. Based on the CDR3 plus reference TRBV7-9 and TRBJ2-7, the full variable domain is DTGVSQNPRHKITKRGQNVTFRCDPISEHNRLYWYRQTLGQGPEFLTYFQNEAQLEKSRLLSDRFSAERPKGSFSTLEIQRTEQGDSAMYLCASSEGTDRSCFGPGTRLTVT.

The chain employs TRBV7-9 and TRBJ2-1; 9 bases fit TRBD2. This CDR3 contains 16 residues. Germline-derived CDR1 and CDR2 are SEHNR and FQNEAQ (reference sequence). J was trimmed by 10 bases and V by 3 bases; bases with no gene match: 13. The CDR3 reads CASSFPRGGGAGEQFF. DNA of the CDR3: TGTGCCAGCAGCTTCCCCCGGGGCGGGGGGGCAGGAGAGCAGTTCTTC.

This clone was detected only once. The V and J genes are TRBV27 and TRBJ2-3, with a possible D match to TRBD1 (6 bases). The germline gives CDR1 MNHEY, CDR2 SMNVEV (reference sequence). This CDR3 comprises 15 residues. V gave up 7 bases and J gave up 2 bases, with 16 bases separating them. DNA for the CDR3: TGTGCCAGCACTAAGGACAGACTATACACAGATACGCAGTATTTT. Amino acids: CASTKDRLYTDTQYF.

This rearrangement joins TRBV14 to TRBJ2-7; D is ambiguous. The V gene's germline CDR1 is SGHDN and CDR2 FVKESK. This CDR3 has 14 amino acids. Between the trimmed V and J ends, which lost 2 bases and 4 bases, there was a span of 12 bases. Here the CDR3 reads CASSQSLLRYEQYF. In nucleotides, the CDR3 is TGTGCCAGCAGCCAATCGCTGCTACGTTACGAGCAGTACTTC.